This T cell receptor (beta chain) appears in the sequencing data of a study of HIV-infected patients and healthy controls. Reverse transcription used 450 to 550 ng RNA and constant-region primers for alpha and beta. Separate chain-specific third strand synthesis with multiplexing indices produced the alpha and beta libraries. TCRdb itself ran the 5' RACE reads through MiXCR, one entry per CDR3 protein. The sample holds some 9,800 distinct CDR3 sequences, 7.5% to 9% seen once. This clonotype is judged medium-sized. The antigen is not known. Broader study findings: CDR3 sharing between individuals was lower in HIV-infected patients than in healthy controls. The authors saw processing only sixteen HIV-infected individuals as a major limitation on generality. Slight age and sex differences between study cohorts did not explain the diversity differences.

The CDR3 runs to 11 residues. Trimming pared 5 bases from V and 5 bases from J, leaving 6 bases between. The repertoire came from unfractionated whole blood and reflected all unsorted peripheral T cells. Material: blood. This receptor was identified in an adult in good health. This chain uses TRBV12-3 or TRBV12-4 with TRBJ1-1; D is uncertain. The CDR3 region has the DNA TGTGCCAGCAGTGGAGTGACTGAAGCTTTCTTT. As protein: CASSGVTEAFF.